The entry that follows covers one T cell receptor beta chain sequence. The V gene lost 3 bases and the J gene lost 0 bases, with 22 bases spanning the gap. The CDR3 has 20 residues. The germline V gene has CDR1 SGDLS and CDR2 YYNGEE. This specimen comes from a study of blood T cell repertoires in COVID-19. Study-level information: COVID-19 samples, acute and convalescent, were from the United States, Italy and Spain. T cells, B-cell-depleted T cells, or PBMCs supplied cDNA or gDNA.

Original analysis: Estimated nucleated cell counts came from reference gene primer amplification. The table came from immunoSEQ multiplex PCR; TCRdb's copy has only in-frame clones and leaves some out. V, J and clone size reflect that table, while D and trimming were determined from the DNA. The sample has roughly 150,000 clones; approximately 91% are singletons. This rearrangement joins TRBV9 to TRBJ2-6; tentatively, D is TRBD2 (7 bases). This receptor was taken from a woman aged 70-85 years with acute or convalescent COVID-19. The sample taken for sequencing was peripheral blood. This chain's CDR3 is CASSGAQGRGKSSGANVLTF. Written as DNA, the CDR3 is TGTGCCAGCAGCGGAGCTCAGGGGAGGGGGAAAAGCTCTGGGGCCAACGTCCTGACTTTC.